Shown below are 9 T cell receptor beta chains from a single sample sequenced in a study of CD8+ T cells in alopecia areata. TCR sequencing used cDNA made by reverse transcription of extracted RNA. The assay was immunoSEQ multiplex PCR, and TCRdb's table has in-frame clones only and misses some. The table has 200,000 to 250,000 clones, around three fifths seen once. Treatment reported: oral pan-JAK inhibitor, 5-10 mg twice daily. Source: CD4+ T cells sorted from blood, taken at week 4, from a patient treated with tofacitinib. The receptors originated from a human donor with alopecia areata.

This CDR3 is CASSPLNRGYTGELFF. The CDR3 DNA sequence: TGTGCCAGCAGCCCCTTAAACAGGGGTTACACCGGGGAGCTGTTTTTT. This chain links TRBV5-6 with TRBJ2-2; 7 nucleotides match TRBD1. This CDR3 spans 16 amino acids. The germline CDR1 and CDR2 sequences are SGHDT and YYEEEE. The trim removed 4 bases at V and 3 bases at J, leaving 9 bases unmatched.

The rearrangement uses TRBV29-1 and TRBJ1-3, with D maybe TRBD1 (5 bases). The CDR3 runs 14 residues. Germline values: CDR1 SQVTM, CDR2 ANQGSEA. V was shortened by 4 bases and J by 2 bases, with 12 bases between the two germline ends. DNA of the CDR3: TGCAGCGTTGGGGGTATGGGGCCTGGAAACACCATATATTTT. Translating gives CSVGGMGPGNTIYF.

This rearrangement joins TRBV14 to TRBJ2-7; no reliable D call. The CDR3 is made up of 13 amino acids. From germline, CDR1 is SGHDN and CDR2 FVKESK. Deletions cut 0 bases from V and 3 bases from J, with 6 bases between. In DNA, the CDR3 is TGTGCCAGCAGCCAAGATGGCGGCTACGAGCAGTACTTC. It yields the protein CASSQDGGYEQYF.

The chain has TRBV30 and TRBJ2-2; tentative D call: TRBD2 (7 bases). Germline V gene data show CDR1 as GTSNPN and CDR2 as SVGIG (reference sequence). The CDR3 sequence is 16 residues long. V was trimmed by 1 base and J by 3 bases, leaving 15 bases between them. Here the CDR3 reads CAWSGGGGAHTGELFF. The CDR3 bases are TGTGCCTGGAGTGGAGGAGGGGGGGCTCACACCGGGGAGCTGTTTTTT.

The gene calls are TRBV7-2 and TRBJ1-2; perhaps TRBD1 as D (5 bases). Germline loops: CDR1 SGHTA, CDR2 FQGNSA. Trimming stripped 2 bases from V and 1 base from J, with 14 bases between. The CDR3 totals 16 residues. CDR3 region: CASSLSPGPFNYGYTF. CDR3 nucleotides: TGTGCCAGCAGCTTATCCCCAGGGCCCTTTAACTATGGCTACACCTTC.

The chain carries TRBV2 and TRBJ2-7; unclear D gene. The V gene's germline CDR1 is SNHLY and CDR2 FYNNEI. This CDR3 is 15 amino acids long. V gave up 4 bases and J gave up 0 bases, with 13 bases separating them. CDR3 residues: CASSATTLGSYEQYF. The CDR3 DNA sequence: TGTGCCAGCAGTGCGACGACCCTCGGCTCCTACGAGCAGTACTTC.

This chain connects TRBV6-5 to TRBJ2-3; 9 bases match TRBD1. The CDR3 is 15 amino acids. Germline loops: CDR1 MNHEY, CDR2 SVGAGI. V lost 4 bases, J lost 0 bases, and 2 bases stayed unmatched. The CDR3 is CASSFGTGSTDTQYF. The DNA of the CDR3 is TGTGCCAGCAGTTTCGGGACAGGGAGCACAGATACGCAGTATTTT.

This clone has just one count. CDR3 sequence: CSVDRRAGRLNTEAFF. As DNA, the CDR3 is TGCAGCGTTGACCGCAGGGCAGGACGCCTGAACACTGAAGCTTTCTTT. The J gene is TRBJ1-1, the V gene TRBV29-1, with D perhaps TRBD1 (5 bases). CDR3 size: 16 residues. V was trimmed by 3 bases and J by 0 bases, leaving 17 bases between them. Germline V gene sequence: CDR1 SQVTM, CDR2 ANQGSEA.

This rearrangement joins TRBV5-6 to TRBJ1-6, with D tentatively TRBD1 (6 bases). Germline assignment: CDR1 SGHDT and CDR2 YYEEEE. This CDR3 has 14 amino acids. Trimming removed 2 bases from V and 6 bases from J, with 9 bases in between. The CDR3: CASSFGQLNSPLHF. DNA of the CDR3: TGTGCCAGCAGCTTCGGACAGCTTAATTCACCCCTCCACTTT.